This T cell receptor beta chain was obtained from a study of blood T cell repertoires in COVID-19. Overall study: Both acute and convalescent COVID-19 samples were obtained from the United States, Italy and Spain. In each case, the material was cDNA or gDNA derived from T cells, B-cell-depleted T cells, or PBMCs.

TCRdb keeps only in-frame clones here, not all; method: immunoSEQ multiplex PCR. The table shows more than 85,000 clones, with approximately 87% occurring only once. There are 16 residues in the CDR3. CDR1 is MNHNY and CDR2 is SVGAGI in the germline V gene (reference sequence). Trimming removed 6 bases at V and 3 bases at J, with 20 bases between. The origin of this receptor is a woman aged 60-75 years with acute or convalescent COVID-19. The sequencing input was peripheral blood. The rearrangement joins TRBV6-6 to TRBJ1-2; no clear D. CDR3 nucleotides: TGTGCCAGCAGACCTAACTTGGCGGCAGCCGACTATGGCTACACCTTC. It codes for CASRPNLAAADYGYTF.